This TCR beta chain appears in the sequencing data of a study of cytomegalovirus exposure and HLA in healthy donors. As for the study in general: From about 180 million T cells, an earlier analysis saw some 120 million unique TCR beta sequences.

60 Vbeta and 13 Jbeta primers were used in PCR. The data were produced by immunoSEQ multiplex PCR, yet TCRdb's version contains in-frame clones alone and is incomplete. The profile shows some 140,000 clones, under 80% of them singletons. About this clone: The antigen is not known.

Regarding the study as a whole: Investigators reported approximately 170 TCR beta chains as tied to cytomegalovirus. In a later analysis, productive TCRs from donors in an Asian-associated ancestry cluster reportedly carried fewer N-insertions than the cohort mean.

The source material was PBMCs. The clonotype originates from a man aged 30-40 years in good health and CMV-seronegative.

The CDR3 sequence: CASTPGGATEAFF. CDR3 sequence (DNA): TGTGCCAGCACCCCGGGAGGGGCCACTGAAGCTTTCTTT. V gene TRBV28 combines with J gene TRBJ1-1, with D possibly TRBD1 on 5 matching bases. The CDR3 spans 13 residues. V gave up 7 bases and J gave up 4 bases, with 13 bases separating them. Germline loops: CDR1 MDHEN, CDR2 SYDVKM.